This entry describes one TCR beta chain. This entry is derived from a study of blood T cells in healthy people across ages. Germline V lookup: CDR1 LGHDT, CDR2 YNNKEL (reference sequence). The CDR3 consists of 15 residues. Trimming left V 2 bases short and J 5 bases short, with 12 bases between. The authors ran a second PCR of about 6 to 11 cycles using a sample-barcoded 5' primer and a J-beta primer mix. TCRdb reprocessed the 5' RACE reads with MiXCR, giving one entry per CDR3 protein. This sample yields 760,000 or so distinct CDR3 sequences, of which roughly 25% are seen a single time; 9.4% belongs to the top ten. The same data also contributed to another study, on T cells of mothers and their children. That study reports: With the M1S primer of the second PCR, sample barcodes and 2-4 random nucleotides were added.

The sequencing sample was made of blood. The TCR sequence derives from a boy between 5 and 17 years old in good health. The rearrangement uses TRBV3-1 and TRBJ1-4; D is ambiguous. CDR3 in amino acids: CASSQPRSANEKLFF. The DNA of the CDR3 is TGTGCCAGCAGCCAACCCAGGTCGGCAAATGAAAAACTGTTTTTT.